The 21 T cell receptor beta chains below come from one sample, sequenced in a study of molecular identifiers for immune sequencing clone quantification. Each CDR3 protein gets one entry after TCRdb re-called the PCR reads with MiXCR. In the table there are 400,000 to 600,000 distinct CDR3 sequences, 20% to 25% of which are singletons. Material: naive CD8+ T cells from blood, with Jurkat cell RNA spiked in. Described subset: FACS-sorted CD8+CD4-CCR7+CD45RA+ naive T cells. The receptors here all came from a human donor in good health. Some libraries in this study had Jurkat cell RNA spiked in.

Turning to this clonotype: A read error is possible here, since a much larger clone lies one base away. A read error is likely, as this CDR3 ends without the conserved phenylalanine or tryptophan. The chain couples TRBV5-3 to TRBJ2-3; no definite D call. TRBV5-3 is an open reading frame, and its role is uncertain. This CDR3 comprises 15 residues. V was clipped by 1 base and J by 6 bases, with 15 bases between them. CDR3 sequence: CARSLNGRPVDTQYS. The DNA of the CDR3 is TGTGCCAGAAGCTTGAACGGGCGGCCCGTCGATACGCAGTATTCT.

V and J are TRBV24-1 and TRBJ2-1; TRBD1 matches 7 bases. CDR3 length: 17 amino acids. V lost 4 bases to trimming and J lost 6 bases; unmatched junction nucleotides: 14. The germline gives CDR1 KGHDR, CDR2 SFDVKD. CDR3 sequence: CATSDPTTGPTLNEQFF. The DNA for the CDR3 is TGTGCCACCAGTGACCCTACGACAGGGCCAACACTCAATGAGCAGTTCTTC.

At least ten counts were recorded for this clonotype. The chain couples TRBV27 to TRBJ2-3; D call uncertain. Per germline, CDR1 MNHEY and CDR2 SMNVEV (reference sequence). V lost 6 bases and J 1 base, leaving 8 bases between the germline ends. The CDR3 is 13 amino acids. CDR3 loop: CASRTLGTDTQYF. The CDR3 DNA sequence: TGTGCCAGCAGAACATTGGGCACAGATACGCAGTATTTT.

The rearrangement uses TRBV5-6 and TRBJ2-1, with D perhaps TRBD1 or TRBD2 (6 bases each). Germline values: CDR1 SGHDT, CDR2 YYEEEE. This CDR3 is 13 amino acids long. The ends were cut back, 9 bases at V and 8 bases at J, with 18 bases in the middle. For the CDR3, the DNA is TGTGCCACCCGAACATGGGGGGCGCATGAGCAGTTCTTC. Protein product: CATRTWGAHEQFF. The entire variable domain, with the rest obtained from reference TRBV5-6 and TRBJ2-1, is as follows: DAGVTQSPTHLIKTRGQQVTLRCSPKSGHDTVSWYQQALGQGPQFIFQYYEEEERQRGNFPDRFSGHQFPNYSSELNVNALLLGDSALYLCATRTWGAHEQFFGPGTRLTVL.

This clonotype was seen more than once but under ten times. The chain couples TRBV7-2 to TRBJ1-5; no clear D gene. The CDR3 spans 13 residues. The V end lost 6 bases, the J end lost 5 bases, and 11 bases lay between the germline ends. Per the germline V gene, CDR1 is SGHTA and CDR2 is FQGNSA. The DNA of the CDR3 is TGTGCCAGCAGTGATCTAGTCTATCAGCCCCAGCATTTT. It encodes CASSDLVYQPQHF.

This clonotype was seen repeatedly, ten times or more. The chain uses TRBV15 and TRBJ2-1; TRBD1 might be the D (6 bases). Looked up from germline, CDR1 is LNHNV and CDR2 is YYDKDF (reference sequence). This CDR3 is built from 14 residues. Trimming cost V 0 bases and J 8 bases, with 11 bases left between them. CDR3 sequence (DNA): TGTGCCACCAGCAGAGATCTGAGGGGGTATGAGCAGTTCTTC. Translating gives CATSRDLRGYEQFF.

Many counts were recorded for this clonotype. The gene calls are TRBV7-2 and TRBJ2-3, with TRBD2 as a possible D gene (6 bases). The CDR3 spans 16 residues. V was clipped by 3 bases and J by 3 bases, with 16 bases between them. CDR1 and CDR2 from the germline V gene are SGHTA and FQGNSA. CDR3 in amino acids: CASSFPAGRGTDTQYF. CDR3 DNA: TGTGCCAGCAGCTTTCCAGCGGGCCGTGGGACAGATACGCAGTATTTT.

The chain links TRBV12-3 or TRBV12-4 to TRBJ2-7; D is uncertain. V was trimmed by 6 bases and J by 0 bases, leaving 15 bases between them. The CDR3 is made up of 15 amino acids. CDR3 DNA sequence: TGTGCCAGCAGGCCCGGTGGGCTCGACTCCTACGAGCAGTACTTC. Residues: CASRPGGLDSYEQYF.

To note about this clonotype: This could be a read error, since a much larger clone is one nucleotide away. The V and J genes are TRBV20-1 and TRBJ1-5, with D uncertain. The CDR3 is 16 residues long. The germline gives CDR1 DFQATT, CDR2 SNEGSKA (reference sequence). In DNA form, the CDR3 reads TGCAGTGCTAGAGCCGGCAGAGCATATAGCAATCAGCCCCGGCATTTT. Translation: CSARAGRAYSNQPRHF.

Regarding this clonotype: The germline gene is not matched at one end of the junction; a read error may be the cause. The chain carries TRBV30 and TRBJ1-4; D is uncertain. Germline V gives CDR1 GTSNPN, CDR2 SVGIG (reference sequence). The CDR3 extends over 13 amino acids. The DNA for the CDR3 is TGTGCCTGGACGGCTGAAGGAAATGAAAAACCGTTTTTT. Translation gives CAWTAEGNEKPFF.

A few counts support this clonotype. The V call is TRBV7-9, the J call TRBJ2-5; the match to TRBD1 covers 7 bases. The length of the CDR3 is 14 residues. The trim removed 5 bases at V and 3 bases at J, leaving 6 bases unmatched. CDR1 and CDR2 (germline): SEHNR, FQNEAQ (reference sequence). CDR3 residues: CASSPGQREETQYF. The DNA of the CDR3 is TGTGCCAGCAGCCCGGGACAGCGAGAAGAGACCCAGTACTTC.

Comments on this clonotype: One end of the junction does not line up with germline, which may come from a read error. The genes are TRBV5-1 and TRBJ2-7; 9 bases are a match to TRBD1. Germline CDR1 is SGHRS and CDR2 is YFSETQ. This CDR3 comprises 15 residues. In nucleotides, the CDR3 is TGCACCAGCAGCGACCCGGGACAGGGACTACTCGAGCAGTACTTC. This gives the protein CTSSDPGQGLLEQYF.

This clonotype has only a few counts. The chain uses TRBV5-5 and TRBJ2-7; 10 bases align to TRBD1. V was pared by 5 bases and J by 3 bases, with 11 bases of the junction left unmatched. This CDR3 is 16 amino acids long. Germline lookup yields CDR1 SGHKS and CDR2 YYEKEE (reference sequence). The DNA for the CDR3 is TGTGCCAGCAGTCAGACAGGGGGCGCGTCGGGCTACGAGCAGTACTTC. Protein product: CASSQTGGASGYEQYF.

With regard to this clonotype: The germline gene is not matched at one end of the junction; a read error may be the cause. The chain joins TRBV5-4 to TRBJ2-5; the D is unclear. This CDR3 is 14 amino acids long. Germline loops: CDR1 SGHNT, CDR2 YYREEE (reference sequence). The CDR3 DNA sequence: TGTACCAGCAGCTTGGTAGATACCGAAGAGACCCAGTACTTC. Protein product: CTSSLVDTEETQYF.

On this clonotype itself: It may be a read error: a sequence one base away is much more abundant. The chain carries TRBV12-3 or TRBV12-4 and TRBJ1-6; D is unclear. V was shortened by 3 bases and J by 9 bases, with 9 bases between the two germline ends. There are 13 residues in the CDR3. Here the CDR3 DNA reads TGTGCCAGCAGTTTGGCCTGGGGTTCACCCCTCCACTTT. This encodes CASSLAWGSPLHF.

The chain links TRBV19 to TRBJ2-1; 11 nucleotides match TRBD2. CDR1 and CDR2 (germline): LNHDA, SQIVND (reference sequence). J gave up 3 bases and V 1 base, and 2 bases lay outside the gene matches. CDR3 length: 16 amino acids. The CDR3 coding sequence is TGTGCCAGTAGTATAGGGACTAGCGGGTTCTACAATGAGCAGTTCTTC. Translating gives CASSIGTSGFYNEQFF.

With respect to this clonotype: One base away lies a much larger clone, so this may be a sequencing read error. The chain has TRBV10-2 and TRBJ2-3; 7 bases agree with TRBD2. This CDR3 has 14 residues. CDR1 is WSHSY, CDR2 SAAADI, per germline. Unmatched junction bases numbered 6, after V lost 7 bases and J lost 2 bases. The CDR3 coding sequence is TGCGCCAGCAACGGGGACTATTACACAGATACGCAGTATTTT. This codes for CASNGDYYTDTQYF.

The rearrangement uses TRBV2 and TRBJ2-4; D may be TRBD1 (5 bases). Germline CDR1 reads SNHLY; CDR2 reads FYNNEI. V was clipped by 8 bases and J by 0 bases, with 11 bases between them. The CDR3 has 14 amino acids. The CDR3 sequence: CASGAWGAKNIQYF. CDR3 DNA: TGTGCCAGCGGGGCGTGGGGAGCCAAAAACATTCAGTACTTC.

On this clonotype: This may arise from a read error, as a much more abundant clone is one base away. This chain connects TRBV7-9 to TRBJ1-1, with 8 bases identical to TRBD1. The J segment lost 6 bases and the V segment lost 5 bases, leaving 14 bases of the junction unmatched. Germline V gives CDR1 SEHNR, CDR2 FQNEAQ (reference sequence). The CDR3 has 16 residues. The CDR3 region has the DNA TGTGCCAGCAGCCCCAAGTCCTCAGGGGGCTGGGCTGAAGCTTTCTTT. Translated: CASSPKSSGGWAEAFF.

The chain employs TRBV6-5 and TRBJ1-1; 9 bases are a match to TRBD1. The V and J ends lost 5 bases and 11 bases, in that order; junction bases with no gene match: 6. The CDR3 is 12 residues long. Germline lookup yields CDR1 MNHEY and CDR2 SVGAGI. DNA for the CDR3: TGTGCCAGCAGTATAGGGACAGGGACGGCTTTCTTT. Translation: CASSIGTGTAFF.

This clonotype was recorded many times. The chain carries TRBV4-2 and TRBJ2-7; TRBD2 matches 8 bases. Germline V gene data show CDR1 as LGHNA and CDR2 as YNFKEQ. CDR3 length equals 15 residues. The ends lost 2 bases at V and 0 bases at J; junction bases unmatched: 3. As DNA, the CDR3 is TGTGCCAGCAGCCAAACCGGGACTAGCTCCTACGAGCAGTACTTC. This gives the protein CASSQTGTSSYEQYF.